Reported below is one T cell receptor (beta chain). The data originate from a study of blood T cell repertoires in COVID-19. V was clipped by 6 bases and J by 0 bases, with 7 bases between them. The CDR3 sequence is 13 residues long. The V gene's germline CDR1 is WNHNN and CDR2 SYGVQD (reference sequence). Here immunoSEQ multiplex PCR was the method, and the copy in TCRdb shows in-frame clones only, minus some. The sample shows fewer than 250,000 clones, 65% to 85% of them seen only once. Participants, roughly 18 to 90 years old, spanned 25 or so US areas. The chain has TRBV10-1 and TRBJ2-3; possibly TRBD2 for D (5 bases). This clonotype was obtained from a woman aged 25 to 39 who had been exposed to COVID-19. Specimen: PBMCs or T cells enriched from blood (not recorded which). This CDR3 reads CASSGISTDTQYF. The CDR3 nucleotides read TGCGCCAGCAGCGGGATTAGCACAGATACGCAGTATTTT.